A selection of T cell receptor beta chains follows, all from one sample in a study of CD8+ T cells in alopecia areata. This table comes from immunoSEQ multiplex PCR, and its TCRdb copy is limited to in-frame clones, with some not included. The sample has under 200,000 clones; roughly 60% are singletons. The sequencing here drew on CD4+ T cells sorted from blood, taken at week 24, from a patient treated with tofacitinib. The source is a human donor with alopecia areata. Each CDR3 is given with its conserved first and last residue. The order of the fields is clone size, J gene, V gene, D gene, CDR3 protein, CDR3 DNA. A D gene is named only where the DNA matches it firmly. Only some rows state a clone size, as once, few, many or a class for expanded clones.

- TRBJ1-1 TRBV6-6 - CASRSTGENTEAFF TGTGCCAGCAGGTCGACAGGTGAGAACACTGAAGCTTTCTTT
- TRBJ2-5 TRBV6-1 TRBD1 CASSLDRGKETQYF TGTGCCAGCAGTCTGGACAGGGGTAAAGAGACCCAGTACTTC
- TRBJ1-6 TRBV7-2 - CASSSRRGESPLHF TGTGCCAGCAGCTCCCGGAGAGGGGAGTCACCCCTCCACTTT
- TRBJ1-2 TRBV9 - CASSVDPGRNYGYTF TGTGCCAGCAGCGTAGACCCGGGACGAAACTATGGCTACACCTTC
- TRBJ2-2 TRBV5-6 - CASSLQGVGHTSAGELFF TGTGCCAGCAGCTTGCAAGGTGTCGGACACACCTCAGCCGGGGAGCTGTTTTTT
few TRBJ1-1 TRBV29-1 - CSAQPGYRGGNTEAFF TGCAGCGCCCAACCGGGATACCGAGGGGGGAACACTGAAGCTTTCTTT
- TRBJ2-3 TRBV25-1 - CASSDHGTDTQYF TGTGCCAGCAGTGATCACGGCACAGATACGCAGTATTTT
- TRBJ2-7 TRBV5-1 - CASSMIPWEQYF TGCGCCAGCAGCATGATCCCCTGGGAGCAGTACTTC
few TRBJ2-2 TRBV7-9 - CASSFRSRDLNTGELFF TGTGCCAGCAGCTTCCGAAGCCGGGACCTGAACACCGGGGAGCTGTTTTTT
- TRBJ2-3 TRBV9 TRBD2 CASSSGGLDTQYF TGTGCCAGCTCTAGCGGGGGGCTAGATACGCAGTATTTT
- TRBJ1-6 TRBV9 - CASSIGQPSSPLHF TGTGCCAGCAGCATCGGACAGCCGAGTTCACCCCTCCACTTT
- TRBJ1-1 TRBV19 - CASNPGQGVGAFF TGTGCCAGTAATCCGGGACAAGGGGTTGGGGCTTTCTTT
few TRBJ1-2 TRBV27 - CASSALFTGTANYGYTF TGTGCCAGCAGCGCCCTATTTACAGGGACCGCTAACTATGGCTACACCTTC
few TRBJ1-1 TRBV6-5 - CASSPGTLNTEAFF TGTGCCAGCAGCCCGGGGACACTGAACACTGAAGCTTTCTTT
- TRBJ1-6 TRBV27 - CASSRDIVSPLHF TGTGCCAGCAGTAGGGACATAGTTTCACCCCTCCACTTT
- TRBJ1-5 TRBV30 TRBD1 CAWGQGKRGQPQHF TGTGCCTGGGGACAGGGTAAGAGGGGGCAGCCCCAGCATTTT
- TRBJ1-2 TRBV30 TRBD1 CAWSVTGLGYTF TGTGCCTGGAGTGTGACAGGGTTGGGCTACACCTTC
- TRBJ2-7 TRBV28 TRBD1 CASRRQGSYEQYF TGTGCCAGCAGAAGACAGGGATCCTACGAGCAGTACTTC
- TRBJ1-1 TRBV30 TRBD1 CAWGIGDRNTEAFF TGTGCCTGGGGGATTGGGGACAGGAACACTGAAGCTTTCTTT
- TRBJ1-2 TRBV4-1 TRBD1 CASSLGQAVNYGYTF TGCGCCAGCAGCCTCGGACAGGCAGTTAACTATGGCTACACCTTC
- TRBJ1-2 TRBV7-9 - CASSWGSGFYGYTF TGTGCCAGCTCGTGGGGATCAGGGTTTTATGGCTACACCTTC
- TRBJ2-5 TRBV29-1 - CSVHRDPETQYF TGCAGCGTTCACAGGGATCCAGAGACCCAGTACTTC
- TRBJ2-5 TRBV10-1 - CASSAGGETQYF TGCGCCAGCAGTGCCGGAGGAGAGACCCAGTACTTC
- TRBJ2-5 TRBV9 - CASSVGSGEETQYF TGTGCCAGCAGCGTGGGTAGCGGAGAAGAGACCCAGTACTTC
- TRBJ2-2 TRBV2 TRBD1 CASTWTGGPGELFF TGTGCCAGCACTTGGACAGGGGGGCCCGGGGAGCTGTTTTTT
- TRBJ2-7 TRBV5-1 TRBD1 CASNVGGTGEHEQYF TGCGCCAGCAACGTAGGCGGGACAGGGGAACACGAGCAGTACTTC
- TRBJ2-3 TRBV29-1 TRBD1 CSVGTGADTQYF TGCAGCGTCGGGACAGGGGCCGATACGCAGTATTTT
- TRBJ1-2 TRBV5-6 - CASSSTGKINGYTF TGTGCCAGCAGCTCCACAGGGAAGATCAATGGCTACACCTTC
- TRBJ2-5 TRBV29-1 - CSVAPRLGETQYF TGCAGCGTTGCCCCTCGACTAGGGGAGACCCAGTACTTC
few TRBJ2-5 TRBV4-1 - CASSQDQRRETQYF TGCGCCAGCAGCCAAGATCAACGTCGAGAGACCCAGTACTTC
- TRBJ1-4 TRBV25-1 - CASGRQVDEKLFF TGTGCCAGCGGAAGACAGGTAGATGAAAAACTGTTTTTT
- TRBJ2-1 TRBV29-1 - CSVKHNEQFF TGCAGCGTTAAGCACAATGAGCAGTTCTTC
- TRBJ1-5 TRBV29-1 - CSVAAGEVQPQHF TGCAGCGTCGCAGCCGGGGAGGTTCAGCCCCAGCATTTT
- TRBJ2-1 TRBV5-1 TRBD2 CASSLERGLYNEQFF TGCGCCAGCAGCTTAGAGCGGGGGCTCTACAATGAGCAGTTCTTC
few TRBJ2-2 TRBV29-1 - CSAPGLVVGELFF TGCAGCGCACCGGGACTGGTTGTCGGGGAGCTGTTTTTT
few TRBJ2-4 TRBV29-1 - CSAFGRQGGNIQYF TGCAGCGCCTTCGGACGGCAAGGGGGAAACATTCAGTACTTC